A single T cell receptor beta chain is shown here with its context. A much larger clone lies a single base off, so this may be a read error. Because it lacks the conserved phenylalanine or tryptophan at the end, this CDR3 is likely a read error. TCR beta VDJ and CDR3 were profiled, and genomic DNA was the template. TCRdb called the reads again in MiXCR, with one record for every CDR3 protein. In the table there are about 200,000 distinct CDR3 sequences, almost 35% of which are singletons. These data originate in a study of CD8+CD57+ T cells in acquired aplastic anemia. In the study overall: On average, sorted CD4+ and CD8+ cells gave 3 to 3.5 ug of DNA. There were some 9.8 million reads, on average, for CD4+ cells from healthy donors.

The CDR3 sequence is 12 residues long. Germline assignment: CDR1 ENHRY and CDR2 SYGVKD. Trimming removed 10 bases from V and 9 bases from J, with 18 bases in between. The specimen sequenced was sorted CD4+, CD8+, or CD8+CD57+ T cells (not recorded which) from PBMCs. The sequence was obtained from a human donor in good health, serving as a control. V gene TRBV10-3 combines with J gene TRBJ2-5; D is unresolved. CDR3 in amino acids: CASSSPGGAQYL. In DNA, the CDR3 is TGTGCCAGCAGCTCCCCGGGTGGTGCCCAGTACCTC.